Below, 11 T cell receptor beta chains from the same sample are listed, as sequenced in a study of blood T cell repertoires in COVID-19. The data were produced by immunoSEQ multiplex PCR, yet TCRdb's version contains in-frame clones alone and is incomplete. This sample has hundreds of thousands of clones, with about 90% found just once. Sequenced material: peripheral blood. The receptors here all came from a woman aged 25 to 39 with COVID-19, enrolled during active disease.

V usage is TRBV19 and J usage is TRBJ1-6; 7 bases agree with TRBD1. The germline V gene encodes CDR1 LNHDA and CDR2 SQIVND (reference sequence). The CDR3 covers 14 residues. The V and J ends lost 4 bases and 10 bases, in that order; junction bases with no gene match: 7. The CDR3 spells CASSSGQESSPLHF. The CDR3 nucleotides read TGTGCCAGTAGTAGCGGACAGGAGTCATCACCCCTCCACTTT.

V gene TRBV4-1 combines with J gene TRBJ1-4; D gene uncertain. Germline CDR1 is MGHRA and CDR2 is YSYEKL. Trimming removed 7 bases at V and 0 bases at J, with 12 bases between. CDR3 length: 15 residues. The CDR3 bases are TGCGCCAGCACCTGGGCGGGTGCAACTAATGAAAAACTGTTTTTT. Amino acids: CASTWAGATNEKLFF.

The genes are TRBV11-2 and TRBJ2-1; D is uncertain. The CDR3 has 12 residues. Germline values: CDR1 SGHAT, CDR2 FQNNGV. Trimming pared 7 bases from V and 6 bases from J, leaving 10 bases between. CDR3 residues: CASTGRSNEQFF. CDR3 sequence (DNA): TGTGCCAGCACTGGAAGGAGCAATGAGCAGTTCTTC.

CDR3 protein: CASSYSNRAYEQYV. CDR3 DNA sequence: TGTGCCAGCAGTTACTCGAACAGGGCCTACGAGCAGTACGTC. The chain combines TRBV6-2 or TRBV6-3 with TRBJ2-7; D might be TRBD1 (6 bases). The length of the CDR3 is 14 residues. Germline CDR1 reads MNHEY; CDR2 reads SVGEGT. V was pared by 0 bases and J by 2 bases, with 8 bases between.

The J gene is TRBJ1-2, the V gene TRBV28; 7 nucleotides align to TRBD1. Germline trimming cut 5 bases from V and 1 base from J; bases unmatched to any gene: 10. Germline V CDR1 and CDR2: MDHEN, SYDVKM. This CDR3 is 16 amino acids long. CDR3: CASSHPYGTVNYGYTF. For the CDR3, the DNA is TGTGCCAGCAGTCATCCCTATGGGACAGTTAACTATGGCTACACCTTC.

The chain employs TRBV7-2 and TRBJ2-7; 10 nucleotides agree with TRBD2. Germline CDR1 is SGHTA and CDR2 is FQGNSA. Trimming cost V 0 bases and J 7 bases; bases outside gene matches: 9. The CDR3 is 16 amino acids. This CDR3 reads CASSLASSGRQGEQYV. The CDR3 nucleotides are TGTGCCAGCAGCTTAGCGAGTAGCGGGAGGCAGGGAGAGCAGTACGTC.

A single count supports this clone. The chain joins TRBV19 to TRBJ2-2, with D hard to call. This CDR3 region has 13 residues. From germline, CDR1 is LNHDA and CDR2 SQIVND (reference sequence). Trimming stripped 6 bases from V and 3 bases from J, with 8 bases between. The CDR3 region is CASSRRDTGELFF. CDR3 bases: TGTGCCAGTAGCCGCCGGGACACCGGGGAGCTGTTTTTT.

This rearrangement joins TRBV19 to TRBJ2-2; D is perhaps TRBD2 (7 bases). CDR3 length: 14 residues. The V end was cut by 11 bases, the J end by 0 bases, with 13 bases between. Germline V gene data show CDR1 as LNHDA and CDR2 as SQIVND (reference sequence). The CDR3 is CAVGGLANTGELFF. The DNA for the CDR3 is TGTGCCGTGGGGGGGCTCGCGAACACCGGGGAGCTGTTTTTT.

J is TRBJ2-5 and V is TRBV4-3; D remains unclear. Germline CDR1 reads LGHNA; CDR2 reads YSLEER. V lost 1 base to trimming and J lost 1 base, with 19 bases between them. This CDR3 has 18 residues. The CDR3 region has the DNA TGCGCCAGCAGCCAAGTTATGGCGGCTGGTCGGAGCCAAGAGACCCAGTACTTC. It yields the protein CASSQVMAAGRSQETQYF.

The rearrangement uses TRBV19 and TRBJ1-5; 7 nucleotides line up with TRBD1. J lost 2 bases, V lost 8 bases, and 9 bases had no gene match. CDR3 size: 15 residues. Germline CDR1 and CDR2: LNHDA and SQIVND (reference sequence). CDR3 loop: CASQPGTERNQPQHF. CDR3 in DNA: TGTGCCAGTCAGCCCGGGACAGAGCGCAATCAGCCCCAGCATTTT.

This clone has a single count. J is TRBJ2-7 and V is TRBV6-2 or TRBV6-3; D remains ambiguous. Germline V gives CDR1 MNHEY, CDR2 SVGEGT. Trimming removed 0 bases at V and 2 bases at J, with 14 bases between. CDR3 length: 16 residues. Here the CDR3 reads CASSYSTRTRTYEQYV. In nucleotides, the CDR3 is TGTGCCAGCAGTTACTCGACAAGAACCCGTACCTACGAGCAGTACGTC.